One sample yielded the 32 T cell receptor beta chains listed below, sequenced in a study of identical twins. TCRdb reprocessed the 5' RACE reads with MiXCR, giving one entry per CDR3 protein. The sample has roughly 280,000 distinct CDR3 sequences, roughly 10% seen once; the top ten hold roughly 7%. The same specimen was also included in a second study, on yellow fever vaccine responses in identical twins.

The sample comprised CD8+ T cells sorted from blood. These receptors originate from a woman under 30 in good health.

This clonotype occurred many times. The chain couples TRBV5-1 to TRBJ2-1; D not resolved. Germline lookup yields CDR1 SGHRS and CDR2 YFSETQ. The CDR3 consists of 15 residues. V shed 4 bases and J shed 0 bases, with 11 bases lying between them. Written as DNA, the CDR3 is TGCGCCAGCAGCCTAGTTCACAGCTCCTACAATGAGCAGTTCTTC. It codes for CASSLVHSSYNEQFF.

This clonotype was counted ten times or more. This sequence joins TRBV29-1 and TRBJ2-1; D remains ambiguous. With 3 bases removed from V and 2 bases from J, the gap between germline ends came to 8 bases. The CDR3 totals 13 residues. Germline-derived CDR1 and CDR2 are SQVTM and ANQGSEA. CDR3 in DNA: TGCAGCGTTGAGTCGGAGACCTACAATGAGCAGTTCTTC. It specifies CSVESETYNEQFF.

Many counts were recorded for this clonotype. The chain is built from TRBV20-1 and TRBJ1-4; no definite D call. The CDR3 sequence is 15 residues long. V was cut by 0 bases and J by 0 bases, with 8 bases left in between. Germline CDR1 is DFQATT and CDR2 is SNEGSKA (reference sequence). The CDR3 DNA sequence: TGCAGTGCTAGAGATAAGGCAGCAACTAATGAAAAACTGTTTTTT. It specifies CSARDKAATNEKLFF.

This clonotype was seen many times. The chain couples TRBV20-1 to TRBJ2-5; no definite D call. Germline assignment: CDR1 DFQATT and CDR2 SNEGSKA (reference sequence). This CDR3 is 16 amino acids long. V was pared by 3 bases and J by 5 bases, with 22 bases between. The CDR3 nucleotides read TGCAGTGCTAGTTATGAGCTAAGTCCAAGTGGGGAGACCCAGTACTTC. Amino acid sequence: CSASYELSPSGETQYF.

This clonotype was seen a few times. This chain joins TRBV7-3 and TRBJ2-2; 8 positions match TRBD1. Germline trimming cut 6 bases from V and 7 bases from J; bases unmatched to any gene: 7. CDR3 length: 14 residues. Germline V gives CDR1 SGHTA, CDR2 FQGTGA. The CDR3 DNA sequence: TGTGCCAGCAGGCCAGCAGGGGGCTTCGGGGAGCTGTTTTTT. This sequence encodes CASRPAGGFGELFF.

The rearrangement joins TRBV27 to TRBJ2-7; D is perhaps TRBD2 (6 bases). Germline values: CDR1 MNHEY, CDR2 SMNVEV (reference sequence). Trimming cost V 2 bases and J 1 base, with 12 bases left between them. This CDR3 comprises 15 residues. For the CDR3, the DNA is TGTGCCAGCAGTTTAACTGTTCTAGCGTCCTACGAGCAGTACTTC. Translation: CASSLTVLASYEQYF.

The V and J genes are TRBV20-1 and TRBJ2-7, with 8 bases matching TRBD2. V lost 0 bases, J lost 3 bases, and 10 bases stayed unmatched. CDR1 is DFQATT and CDR2 is SNEGSKA in the germline V gene (reference sequence). This CDR3 is 16 amino acids long. CDR3 sequence (DNA): TGCAGTGCTAGAGATATTTTTAGCGGGGTAAGCTACGAGCAGTACTTC. Translating gives CSARDIFSGVSYEQYF.

This clonotype showed up many times. V gene TRBV29-1 combines with J gene TRBJ2-7; 14 bases match TRBD2. CDR3 length equals 16 residues. The germline CDR1 and CDR2 sequences are SQVTM and ANQGSEA. The V gene end was trimmed by 3 bases and the J gene end by 3 bases; junction bases not matched to a gene: 7. As DNA, the CDR3 is TGCAGCGTTGAGGGGCTCGGGACTAGCGGGAGCTACGAGCAGTACTTC. Amino acids: CSVEGLGTSGSYEQYF.

This clonotype was detected a few times. This chain joins TRBV18 and TRBJ2-3; D uncertain. This CDR3 has 16 residues. V was shortened by 2 bases and J by 7 bases, with 19 bases between the two germline ends. The germline V gene has CDR1 KGHSH and CDR2 LQKENI. The DNA of the CDR3 is TGTGCCAGCTCACCAGAATCGACCGTGAATTTACATACGCAGTATTTT. This gives the protein CASSPESTVNLHTQYF.

The rearrangement uses TRBV7-9 and TRBJ2-3; 11 bases line up with TRBD2. There are 16 residues in the CDR3. V lost 5 bases to trimming and J lost 3 bases; unmatched junction nucleotides: 7. Germline V gives CDR1 SEHNR, CDR2 FQNEAQ (reference sequence). The CDR3 DNA sequence: TGTGCCAGCAGCCCCAGTCTAGCGGGAGGTACAGATACGCAGTATTTT. Its translation is CASSPSLAGGTDTQYF. The whole variable domain, remainder taken from reference TRBV7-9 and TRBJ2-3, is DTGVSQNPRHKITKRGQNVTFRCDPISEHNRLYWYRQTLGQGPEFLTYFQNEAQLEKSRLLSDRFSAERPKGSFSTLEIQRTEQGDSAMYLCASSPSLAGGTDTQYFGPGTRLTVL.

The CDR3 region is CASSMGGGTEAFF. CDR3 sequence (DNA): TGTGCCAGTAGTATGGGAGGGGGCACTGAAGCTTTCTTT. The chain recombines TRBV19 with TRBJ1-1, with D possibly TRBD1 on 6 matching bases. The CDR3 consists of 13 residues. V lost 3 bases to trimming and J lost 4 bases, with 9 bases between them. Germline CDR1 reads LNHDA; CDR2 reads SQIVND (reference sequence).

This clonotype showed up just a few times. This sequence joins TRBV27 and TRBJ1-1, with D perhaps matching TRBD1 (6 bases). Trimming pared 3 bases from V and 4 bases from J, leaving 12 bases between. Looked up from germline, CDR1 is MNHEY and CDR2 is SMNVEV (reference sequence). The CDR3 length is 14 residues. DNA for the CDR3: TGTGCCAGCAGTTTGGGCAGGGGTATCACTGAAGCTTTCTTT. It specifies CASSLGRGITEAFF.

V gene TRBV6-2 or TRBV6-3 combines with J gene TRBJ2-2; the D is unclear. The CDR3 consists of 12 residues. Trimming removed 6 bases at V and 3 bases at J, with 5 bases between. CDR1 is MNHEY, CDR2 SVGEGT, per germline. The DNA for the CDR3 is TGTGCCAGCAGGGCAGACACCGGGGAGCTGTTTTTT. Its protein is CASRADTGELFF.

This clonotype was observed many times. This sequence joins TRBV20-1 and TRBJ1-5, with TRBD1 matching 11 bases. Germline CDR1 and CDR2: DFQATT and SNEGSKA (reference sequence). The CDR3 contains 15 residues. The V gene end was trimmed by 4 bases and the J gene end by 4 bases; junction bases not matched to a gene: 6. CDR3 residues: CSATGQGEGNQPQHF. The CDR3 DNA follows: TGCAGTGCTACGGGACAGGGGGAAGGTAATCAGCCCCAGCATTTT.

This clonotype was detected once. This may be a read error: a much more frequent sequence differs by one nucleotide. The chain uses TRBV29-1 and TRBJ2-2; D uncertain. The germline V gene encodes CDR1 SQVTM and CDR2 ANQGSEA. V lost 0 bases, J lost 5 bases, and 4 bases lay in between. The CDR3 covers 12 residues. CDR3 coding DNA: TGCAGCGTTGAAGATCGGACCGGGGAGCTGTTTTTT. It yields the protein CSVEDRTGELFF.

This clonotype was seen a handful of times. The chain couples TRBV2 to TRBJ1-3; TRBD1 might be the D (6 bases). Germline CDR1 reads SNHLY; CDR2 reads FYNNEI. V was cut by 10 bases and J by 2 bases, with 18 bases left in between. The length of the CDR3 is 15 residues. The CDR3 here is CAILHHRDPGNTIYF. The CDR3 DNA reads TGTGCCATACTACACCACAGGGACCCTGGAAACACCATATATTTT.

V usage is TRBV11-2 and J usage is TRBJ2-2; TRBD2 matches at 7 bases. The germline CDR1 and CDR2 sequences are SGHAT and FQNNGV. This CDR3 spans 13 amino acids. The CDR3 nucleotides are TGTGCGGGGGGGACCGCGAACACCGGGGAGCTGTTTTTT. It specifies CAGGTANTGELFF. The variable domain in full, with the rest retrieved from reference TRBV11-2 and TRBJ2-2, is EAGVAQSPRYKIIEKRQSVAFWCNPISGHATLYWYQQILGQGPKLLIQFQNNGVVDDSQLPKDRFSAERLKGVDSTLKIQPAKLEDSAVYLCAGGTANTGELFFGEGSRLTVL.

This clonotype was recorded at least ten times. The rearrangement uses TRBV10-3 and TRBJ1-1; 9 nucleotides match TRBD1. Germline assignment: CDR1 ENHRY and CDR2 SYGVKD. V was clipped by 2 bases and J by 7 bases; unmatched bases: 2. The CDR3 is 13 amino acids. Here the CDR3 DNA reads TGTGCCATCAGTGAGACAGGGGGCCGTGAAGCTTTCTTT. Its translation is CAISETGGREAFF.

V is TRBV25-1 and J is TRBJ2-5; D call uncertain. The germline V and J ends were trimmed by 1 base and 9 bases, with 6 bases remaining between them. This CDR3 has 11 amino acids. The V gene's germline CDR1 is MGHDK and CDR2 SYGVNS. Written as DNA, the CDR3 is TGTGCCAGCAGTGAATCATCGGCCCAGTACTTC. This encodes CASSESSAQYF.

V and J are TRBV7-9 and TRBJ2-7; the D gene is possibly TRBD1 (6 bases). Trimming cost V 5 bases and J 2 bases, with 22 bases left between them. CDR1 is SEHNR, CDR2 FQNEAQ, per germline (reference sequence). There are 17 residues in the CDR3. The CDR3 loop is CASSLPPGQRRTYEQYF. The CDR3 DNA sequence: TGTGCCAGCAGCCTACCCCCTGGACAGCGCAGAACCTACGAGCAGTACTTC. The variable domain in full, completed from reference TRBV7-9 and TRBJ2-7, reads DTGVSQNPRHKITKRGQNVTFRCDPISEHNRLYWYRQTLGQGPEFLTYFQNEAQLEKSRLLSDRFSAERPKGSFSTLEIQRTEQGDSAMYLCASSLPPGQRRTYEQYFGPGTRLTVT.

This clonotype was counted only a few times. The chain is built from TRBV6-5 and TRBJ1-1; weak D call: TRBD1 (6 bases). The CDR3 length is 12 residues. Trimming cost V 3 bases and J 8 bases, with 10 bases left between them. Germline values: CDR1 MNHEY, CDR2 SVGAGI. The chain's CDR3 is CASSYSDSEAFF. In DNA, the CDR3 is TGTGCCAGCAGTTATTCGGACAGCGAAGCTTTCTTT.

The chain couples TRBV4-3 to TRBJ2-1; D could derive from TRBD1 or TRBD2 (5 bases each). Trimming took 0 bases from V and 3 from J, leaving 12 bases between them. The CDR3 spans 16 residues. Germline V CDR1 and CDR2: LGHNA, YSLEER. In DNA form, the CDR3 reads TGCGCCAGCAGCCAAGATGGGCAGGGAGACTACAATGAGCAGTTCTTC. It translates to CASSQDGQGDYNEQFF.

There are many counts of this clonotype. This chain connects TRBV28 to TRBJ2-7; 7 bases fit TRBD1. With V trimmed by 6 bases and J by 1 base, 3 bases remained unmatched. Germline values: CDR1 MDHEN, CDR2 SYDVKM. CDR3 length equals 13 residues. The DNA of the CDR3 is TGTGCCAGCAGGTACAGGGGTTCCTACGAGCAGTACTTC. Its translation: CASRYRGSYEQYF. The full variable domain, completed using reference TRBV28 and TRBJ2-7, is DVKVTQSSRYLVKRTGEKVFLECVQDMDHENMFWYRQDPGLGLRLIYFSYDVKMKEKGDIPEGYSVSREKKERFSLILESASTNQTSMYLCASRYRGSYEQYFGPGTRLTVT.

This clonotype was counted at least ten times. The chain employs TRBV28 and TRBJ2-1; D remains ambiguous. In germline, CDR1 is MDHEN, CDR2 SYDVKM. The CDR3 has 15 residues. Trimming pared 3 bases from V and 0 bases from J, leaving 9 bases between. The CDR3 sequence: CASSFDQNSYNEQFF. CDR3 nucleotides: TGTGCCAGCAGTTTTGACCAAAACTCCTACAATGAGCAGTTCTTC.

This clonotype appeared many times. The rearrangement uses TRBV5-5 and TRBJ1-3, with TRBD1 matching 9 bases. This CDR3 is built from 15 residues. Trimming removed 4 bases from V and 0 bases from J; junction bases left unmatched: 2. Looked up from germline, CDR1 is SGHKS and CDR2 is YYEKEE (reference sequence). CDR3 DNA sequence: TGTGCCAGCAGCCAGGACAGGGGCTCTGGAAACACCATATATTTT. It yields the protein CASSQDRGSGNTIYF.

The V call is TRBV15, the J call TRBJ2-7; the D gene is possibly TRBD2 (6 bases). Germline loops: CDR1 LNHNV, CDR2 YYDKDF (reference sequence). Between the trimmed V and J ends, which lost 0 bases and 1 base, there was a span of 16 bases. This CDR3 is 17 amino acids long. Here the CDR3 DNA reads TGTGCCACCAGCAGAGAAGAGGCAGGGAGGAAATCCTACGAGCAGTACTTC. Translating it yields CATSREEAGRKSYEQYF.

The chain carries TRBV7-8 and TRBJ1-4; D is possibly TRBD1 (5 bases). V was cut by 6 bases and J by 8 bases, with 13 bases left in between. In germline, CDR1 is SGHVS, CDR2 FQNEAQ. The CDR3 has 13 amino acids. The DNA for the CDR3 is TGTGCCAGCAGTTCAGGGTTGGGGGAAAAACTGTTTTTT. It is translated as CASSSGLGEKLFF.

V and J are TRBV4-3 and TRBJ2-7; D could derive from TRBD1 or TRBD2 (5 bases each). The germline V gene encodes CDR1 LGHNA and CDR2 YSLEER. The CDR3 runs 15 residues. V lost 1 base and J 3 bases, leaving 13 bases between the germline ends. Here the CDR3 reads CASSQATFGGYEQYF. The CDR3 region has the DNA TGCGCCAGCAGCCAAGCTACGTTTGGGGGCTACGAGCAGTACTTC.

There are a few counts of this clonotype. The gene calls are TRBV12-3 or TRBV12-4 and TRBJ1-1; no definite D call. V was cut by 5 bases and J by 5 bases, with 15 bases left in between. CDR3 size: 14 residues. CDR3: CASSPPQVQTEAFF. The CDR3 region has the DNA TGTGCCAGCAGTCCTCCCCAGGTCCAGACTGAAGCTTTCTTT.

This clonotype was counted at least ten times. The CDR3 bases are TGCGCCAGCAGCCAAAGGCGGTCGCTAGCGGGAGAGTTCTACGAGCAGTACTTC. Translation gives CASSQRRSLAGEFYEQYF. The chain has TRBV4-3 and TRBJ2-7; 10 positions match TRBD2. Germline V gives CDR1 LGHNA, CDR2 YSLEER. The ends lost 2 bases at V and 3 bases at J; junction bases unmatched: 13. The CDR3 extends over 18 amino acids.

This clonotype showed up many times. V usage is TRBV4-1 and J usage is TRBJ2-7; possibly TRBD1 for D (7 bases). Germline V lookup: CDR1 MGHRA, CDR2 YSYEKL. The CDR3 is made up of 15 amino acids. V lost 4 bases and J lost 5, with 18 bases in between. CDR3 sequence reads: CASSLSLTGRNEQYF. CDR3 in DNA: TGCGCCAGCAGCCTAAGCCTGACAGGGAGGAACGAGCAGTACTTC.

V gene TRBV24-1 combines with J gene TRBJ2-1; a weak D match, TRBD1 (6 bases). Germline assignment: CDR1 KGHDR and CDR2 SFDVKD. Trimming removed 6 bases at V and 3 bases at J, with 8 bases between. The CDR3 is made up of 13 amino acids. This CDR3 is CATSPGVYNEQFF. In DNA, the CDR3 is TGTGCCACCAGTCCAGGGGTCTACAATGAGCAGTTCTTC.